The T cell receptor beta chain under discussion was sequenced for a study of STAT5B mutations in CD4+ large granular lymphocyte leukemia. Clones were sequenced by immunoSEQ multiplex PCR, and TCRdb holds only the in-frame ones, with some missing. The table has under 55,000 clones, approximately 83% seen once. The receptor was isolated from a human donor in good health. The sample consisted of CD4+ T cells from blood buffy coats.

This chain's CDR3 is CASSPGADDYGYTF. The CDR3 DNA sequence: TGTGCCAGCTCACCAGGAGCGGACGACTATGGCTACACCTTC. This rearrangement joins TRBV18 to TRBJ1-2; D is uncertain. From germline, CDR1 is KGHSH and CDR2 LQKENI. CDR3 length: 14 residues. V lost 2 bases to trimming and J lost 3 bases, with 10 bases between them. The entire variable domain, with the rest obtained from reference TRBV18 and TRBJ1-2, is as follows: NAGVMQNPRHLVRRRGQEARLRCSPMKGHSHVYWYRQLPEEGLKFMVYLQKENIIDESGMPKERFSAEFPKEGPSILRIQQVVRGDSAAYFCASSPGADDYGYTFGSGTRLTVV.